The entry below describes one TCR beta chain. Its antigen is still unknown. Other DNA sequences in the sample encode the same CDR3. Both subsets, CD45RA+ naive and CD45RA-negative memory, were split from the CD4+ cells. The sample belongs to a study of shared clonotypes between healthy human individuals. Study summary: Every donor yielded three CD4 naive, three CD4 memory, two CD8 naive and one CD8 memory plate.

Overall study findings and caveats: The genetic and exposure-history diversity represented was limited by few donors.

Genomic DNA of every subset was divided equally among multiple immunoSEQ plates. Sequencing was performed with immunoSEQ multiplex PCR; in TCRdb, only in-frame clones are kept and a portion is missing. The sample includes over 2 million clones, around 90% of them seen just once. This receptor was identified in a man between 18 and 35 years old in good health. Some clones in this sample may be carry-over from other donors' samples. The specimen was naive CD4+ T cells from PBMCs. The sample's subset: CD45RA+ positively selected.

CDR3 bases: TGCGCCAGCAGCTTAGGGACAGGGAACTATGGCTACACCTTC. Translation gives CASSLGTGNYGYTF. The rearrangement links TRBV5-1 to TRBJ1-2; 9 nucleotides align to TRBD1. In germline, CDR1 is SGHRS, CDR2 YFSETQ. V lost 2 bases, J lost 2 bases, and 1 base stayed unmatched. This CDR3 region has 14 residues.